This is a list of T cell receptor beta chains from one sample in a study of CD8 T cells in Susac syndrome. TCRdb passed the immunoSEQ multiplex PCR reads through MiXCR, listing each CDR3 protein once. The data show fewer than 200,000 distinct CDR3 sequences, with 95% seen just once and about 0.15% held by the top ten. The sequenced sample was CD8+ T cells from PBMCs. Source of these receptors: a human donor with multiple sclerosis. Each CDR3 is given with its conserved first and last residue. The D gene is left open where the match is weak. Where a row states a size, it is once, few, many or the class of an expanded clone; other rows omit it.

v_gene	abundance	d_gene	j_gene	CDR3aa	CDR3nt
TRBV2	.	TRBD2	TRBJ2-2	CASSADTLAGWNTGELFF	TGTGCCAGCAGCGCCGACACTCTAGCGGGTTGGAACACCGGGGAGCTGTTTTTT
TRBV7-3	.	.	TRBJ2-6	CASSHFTSGANVLTF	TGTGCCAGCAGCCACTTCACCTCTGGGGCCAACGTCCTGACTTTC
TRBV7-9	.	.	TRBJ1-1	CASILGSNTEAFF	TGTGCCAGCATTCTTGGTTCGAACACTGAAGCTTTCTTT
TRBV9	.	.	TRBJ2-1	CASSTGTRVEQFF	TGTGCCAGCTCCACAGGGACGCGGGTCGAGCAGTTCTTC
TRBV5-1	.	.	TRBJ2-1	CASSLASGVPQYEQFF	TGCGCCAGCAGCTTGGCCTCAGGGGTCCCACAATATGAGCAGTTCTTC
TRBV5-6	.	.	TRBJ1-1	CASSQGRGVAEAFF	TGTGCCAGCAGCCAGGGACGCGGGGTCGCTGAAGCTTTCTTT
TRBV4-2	.	TRBD2	TRBJ2-7	CASSQGGAYEQYF	TGTGCCAGCAGCCAGGGAGGGGCCTACGAGCAGTACTTC
TRBV27	.	.	TRBJ2-3	CASRPRRVSTDTQYF	TGTGCCAGCAGGCCCCGGAGGGTCAGCACAGATACGCAGTATTTT
TRBV29-1	.	.	TRBJ2-4	CSAVTDNKNIQYF	TGCAGCGCCGTGACAGATAACAAAAACATTCAGTACTTC
TRBV29-1	.	TRBD2	TRBJ2-2	CSAALAGGTGELFF	TGCAGCGCCGCACTAGCGGGAGGCACCGGGGAGCTGTTTTTT
TRBV29-1	.	.	TRBJ2-2	CSVAANTGELFF	TGCAGCGTTGCGGCGAACACCGGGGAGCTGTTTTTT
TRBV13	.	TRBD2	TRBJ2-2	CASSLLGLAGGRTHTGELFF	TGTGCCAGCAGCCTCCTAGGACTAGCGGGAGGACGGACCCACACCGGGGAGCTGTTTTTT
TRBV12-3/TRBV12-4	.	.	TRBJ2-3	CASSYSAARDTQYF	TGTGCCAGCAGTTATAGCGCTGCTAGAGATACGCAGTATTTT
TRBV7-8	.	TRBD2	TRBJ2-5	CASSTTSGSRETQYF	TGTGCCAGCAGCACGACTAGCGGGAGTCGGGAGACCCAGTACTTC
TRBV7-6	.	TRBD1	TRBJ1-2	CATRDSYGYTF	TGTGCCACCCGGGACAGCTATGGCTACACCTTC
TRBV7-9	.	.	TRBJ2-5	CASSDQKRQETQYF	TGTGCCAGCAGCGATCAGAAGAGACAAGAGACCCAGTACTTC
TRBV12-3/TRBV12-4	once	.	TRBJ1-1	CASSLGPKNIGWDTEAFF	TGTGCCAGCAGCCTAGGTCCCAAAAACATTGGTTGGGACACTGAAGCTTTCTTT
TRBV19	once	.	TRBJ1-1	CASRAHGADYPEAFF	TGTGCCAGTAGAGCCCACGGGGCGGATTACCCTGAAGCTTTCTTT
TRBV11-2	.	TRBD2	TRBJ2-3	CASRPQGSGRITDTQYF	TGTGCCAGCCGCCCCCAAGGAAGCGGGAGGATAACAGATACGCAGTATTTT
TRBV4-1	.	.	TRBJ1-2	CASSQVRGGPSLAHYGYTF	TGCGCCAGCAGCCAAGTCAGAGGGGGACCGTCACTAGCGCACTATGGCTACACCTTC
TRBV13	.	.	TRBJ2-3	CASSSGGSGSDTQYF	TGTGCCAGCAGCTCGGGCGGCTCCGGGAGCGATACGCAGTATTTT
TRBV18	.	.	TRBJ2-7	CASSPPEGAPYEQYF	TGTGCCAGCTCCCCACCGGAAGGGGCTCCCTACGAACAGTACTTC
TRBV5-4	.	TRBD1	TRBJ1-2	CASWTGWLRGYTF	TGTGCCAGTTGGACAGGGTGGCTCCGCGGCTACACCTTC
TRBV28	.	TRBD1	TRBJ2-7	CASSLPGQGLYEQYF	TGTGCCAGCAGTTTACCGGGACAGGGCCTCTACGAGCAGTACTTC
TRBV27	.	.	TRBJ2-7	CASSQGGSSYEQYF	TGTGCCAGCAGTCAGGGGGGCAGCTCCTACGAGCAGTACTTC
TRBV27	.	TRBD2	TRBJ2-7	CASSFREGHNEQYF	TGTGCCAGCAGTTTCCGGGAGGGCCATAACGAGCAGTACTTC
TRBV27	.	TRBD1	TRBJ1-5	CASMDRGRGNQPQHF	TGTGCCAGCATGGACAGGGGGCGAGGCAATCAGCCCCAGCATTTT
TRBV29-1	.	.	TRBJ2-2	CSVVTVAGELFF	TGCAGCGTTGTCACGGTTGCCGGGGAGCTGTTTTTT